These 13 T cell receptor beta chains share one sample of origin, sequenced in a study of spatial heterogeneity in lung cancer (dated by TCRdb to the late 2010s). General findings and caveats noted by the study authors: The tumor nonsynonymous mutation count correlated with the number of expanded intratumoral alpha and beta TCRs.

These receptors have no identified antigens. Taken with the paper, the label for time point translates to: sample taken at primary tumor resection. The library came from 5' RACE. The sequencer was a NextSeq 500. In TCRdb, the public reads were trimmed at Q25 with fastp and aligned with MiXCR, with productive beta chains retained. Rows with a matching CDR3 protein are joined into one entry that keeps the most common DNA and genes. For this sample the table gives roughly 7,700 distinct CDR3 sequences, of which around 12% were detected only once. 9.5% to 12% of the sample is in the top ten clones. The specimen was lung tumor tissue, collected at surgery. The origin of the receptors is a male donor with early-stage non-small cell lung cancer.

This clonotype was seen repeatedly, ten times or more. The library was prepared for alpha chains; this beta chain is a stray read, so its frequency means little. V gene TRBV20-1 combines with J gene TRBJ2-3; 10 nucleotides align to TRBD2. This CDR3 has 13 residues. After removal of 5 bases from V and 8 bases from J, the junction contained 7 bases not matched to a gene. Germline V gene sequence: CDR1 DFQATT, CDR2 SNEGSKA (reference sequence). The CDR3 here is CSASLAGGGTQYF. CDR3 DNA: TGCAGTGCTTCCTTAGCGGGAGGTGGTACGCAGTATTTT.

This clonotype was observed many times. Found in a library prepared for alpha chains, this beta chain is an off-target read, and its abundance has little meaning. The CDR3 nucleotides read TGCGCCAGCAGCTTGGGATCTCCTCGAGATACGCAGTATTTT. Its translation is CASSLGSPRDTQYF. The V gene is TRBV5-1, the J gene TRBJ2-3; D unresolved. V was pared by 0 bases and J by 5 bases, with 10 bases between. The CDR3 is 14 amino acids. The germline gives CDR1 SGHRS, CDR2 YFSETQ.

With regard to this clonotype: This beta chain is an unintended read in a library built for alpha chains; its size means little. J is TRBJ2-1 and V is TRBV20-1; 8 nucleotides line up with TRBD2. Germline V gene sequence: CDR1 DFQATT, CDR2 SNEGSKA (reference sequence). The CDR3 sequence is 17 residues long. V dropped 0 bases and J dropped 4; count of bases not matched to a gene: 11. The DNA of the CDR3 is TGCAGTGCTAGAGATCCGCTTAGCGGGATACTTTACAATGAGCAGTTCTTC. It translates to CSARDPLSGILYNEQFF.

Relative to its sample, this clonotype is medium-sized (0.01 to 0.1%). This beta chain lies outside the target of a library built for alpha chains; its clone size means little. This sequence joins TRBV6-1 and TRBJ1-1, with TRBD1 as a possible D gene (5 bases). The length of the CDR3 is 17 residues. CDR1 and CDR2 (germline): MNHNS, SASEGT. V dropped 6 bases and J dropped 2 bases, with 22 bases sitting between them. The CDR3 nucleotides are TGTGCCAGCAGCCAAATAACAGGCGCCCGGAGCAACACTGAAGCTTTCTTT. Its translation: CASSQITGARSNTEAFF.

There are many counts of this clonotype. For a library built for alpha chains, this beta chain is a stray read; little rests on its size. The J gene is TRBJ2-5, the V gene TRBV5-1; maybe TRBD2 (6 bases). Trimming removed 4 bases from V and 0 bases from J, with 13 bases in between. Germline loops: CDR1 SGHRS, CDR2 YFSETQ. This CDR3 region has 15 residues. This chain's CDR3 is CASSPGLQYQETQYF. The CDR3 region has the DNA TGCGCCAGCAGCCCGGGACTCCAGTACCAAGAGACCCAGTACTTC.

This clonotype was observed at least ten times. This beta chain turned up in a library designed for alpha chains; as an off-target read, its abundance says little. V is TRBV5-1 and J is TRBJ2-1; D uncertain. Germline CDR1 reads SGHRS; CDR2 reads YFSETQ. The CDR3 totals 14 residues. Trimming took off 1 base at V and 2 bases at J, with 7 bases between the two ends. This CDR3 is CASSLNQPYNEQFF. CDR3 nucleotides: TGCGCCAGCAGCTTGAACCAACCCTACAATGAGCAGTTCTTC.

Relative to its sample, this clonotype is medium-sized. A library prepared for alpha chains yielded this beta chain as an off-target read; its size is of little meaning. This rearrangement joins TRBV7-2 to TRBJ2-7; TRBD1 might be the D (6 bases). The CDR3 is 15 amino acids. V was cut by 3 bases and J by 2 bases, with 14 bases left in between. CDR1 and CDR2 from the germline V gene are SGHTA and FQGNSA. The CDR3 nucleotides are TGTGCCAGCAGCTTCATGCGACAGGATACCTACGAGCAGTACTTC. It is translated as CASSFMRQDTYEQYF.

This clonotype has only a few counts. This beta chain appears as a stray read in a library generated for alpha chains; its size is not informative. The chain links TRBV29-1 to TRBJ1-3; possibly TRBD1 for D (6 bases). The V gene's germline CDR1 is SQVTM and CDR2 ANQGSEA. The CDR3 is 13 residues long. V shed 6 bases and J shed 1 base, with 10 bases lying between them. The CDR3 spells CSVATGSGNTIYF. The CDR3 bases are TGCAGCGTCGCTACAGGGTCTGGAAACACCATATATTTT.

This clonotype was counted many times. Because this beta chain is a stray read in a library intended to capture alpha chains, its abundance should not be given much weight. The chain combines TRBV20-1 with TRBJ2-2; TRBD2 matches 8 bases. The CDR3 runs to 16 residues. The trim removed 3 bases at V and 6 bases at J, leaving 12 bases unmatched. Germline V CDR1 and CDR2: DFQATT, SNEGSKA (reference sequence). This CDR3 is CSASLSGTRRAGELFF. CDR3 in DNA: TGCAGTGCTAGCCTGTCGGGGACTAGGAGGGCCGGGGAGCTGTTTTTT.

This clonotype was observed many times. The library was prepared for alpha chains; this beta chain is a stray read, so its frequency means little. The DNA of the CDR3 is TGTGCCAGCAGTTACGACAGTGGCACCGGGGAGCTGTTTTTT. This translates into CASSYDSGTGELFF. V and J are TRBV6-5 and TRBJ2-2, with a weak D call TRBD1 (5 bases). V was shortened by 2 bases and J by 4 bases, with 8 bases between the two germline ends. The CDR3 extends over 14 amino acids. Germline V CDR1 and CDR2: MNHEY, SVGAGI.

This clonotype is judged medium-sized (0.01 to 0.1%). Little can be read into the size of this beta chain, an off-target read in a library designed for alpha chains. CDR3 DNA sequence: TGTGCCAGCAGCCAAAGTGGTCCAGAGACCCAGTACTTC. Protein product: CASSQSGPETQYF. The V call is TRBV3-1, the J call TRBJ2-5; unclear D gene. Germline V gene sequence: CDR1 LGHDT, CDR2 YNNKEL (reference sequence). This CDR3 is built from 13 residues. V lost 2 bases and J lost 4, with 8 bases in between.

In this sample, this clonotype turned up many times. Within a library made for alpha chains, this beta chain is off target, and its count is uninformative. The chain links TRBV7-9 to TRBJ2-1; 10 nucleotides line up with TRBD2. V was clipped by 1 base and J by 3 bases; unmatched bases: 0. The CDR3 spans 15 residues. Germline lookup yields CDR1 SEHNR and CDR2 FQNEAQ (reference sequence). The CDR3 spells CASSLGLAGYNEQFF. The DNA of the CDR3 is TGTGCCAGCAGCTTAGGACTAGCGGGCTACAATGAGCAGTTCTTC. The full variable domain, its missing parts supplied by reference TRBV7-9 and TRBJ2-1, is DTGVSQNPRHKITKRGQNVTFRCDPISEHNRLYWYRQTLGQGPEFLTYFQNEAQLEKSRLLSDRFSAERPKGSFSTLEIQRTEQGDSAMYLCASSLGLAGYNEQFFGPGTRLTVL.

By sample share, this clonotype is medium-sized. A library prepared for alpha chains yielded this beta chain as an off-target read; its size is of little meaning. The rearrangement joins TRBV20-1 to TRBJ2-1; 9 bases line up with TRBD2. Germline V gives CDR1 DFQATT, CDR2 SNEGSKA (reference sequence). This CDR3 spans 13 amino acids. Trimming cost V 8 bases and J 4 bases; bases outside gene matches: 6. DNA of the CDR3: TGCAGTTCCACTAGCGGGTCATACAATGAGCAGTTCTTC. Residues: CSSTSGSYNEQFF.